A selection of T cell receptor beta chains follows, all from one sample in a study of regulatory T cells in long-lasting Graves disease. MiXCR was run by TCRdb on the reads, yielding one entry per CDR3 protein. This sample has 950 to 1,200 distinct CDR3 sequences, with 60% to 80% found just once. The sequencing here drew on peripheral blood mononuclear cells (PBMCs), taken with antithyroid drug treatment, in newly diagnosed or persistent Graves disease (not recorded which). Receptor source: a woman aged 25-40 years with Graves disease. Each CDR3 is given with its conserved first and last residue. D genes are given only for firm matches. Size is omitted from some rows. Given values are once, few, many or a class for expanded clones.

len	abundance	v_gene	d_gene	j_gene	CDR3aa	CDR3nt
18	-	TRBV6-5	-	TRBJ2-2	CASRLSPHGVGTPGELFF	TGTGCCAGCAGGTTGTCCCCCCATGGGGTCGGAACACCCGGGGAGCTGTTTTTT
16	-	TRBV28	-	TRBJ2-6	CASSTPGRDGANVLTF	TGTGCCAGCAGTACGCCAGGGAGAGACGGGGCCAACGTCCTGACTTTC
15	few	TRBV29-1	TRBD1	TRBJ2-5	CSVERSQGARETQYF	TGCAGCGTTGAAAGATCGCAGGGGGCGCGGGAGACCCAGTACTTC
19	-	TRBV11-1	TRBD2	TRBJ2-1	CASSLAGLAGGPLSNEQFF	TGTGCCAGCAGCTTGGCGGGACTAGCGGGAGGGCCTCTTAGTAATGAGCAGTTCTTC
15	-	TRBV12-3/TRBV12-4	TRBD1	TRBJ1-5	CASSLRGGTNQPQHF	TGTGCCAGCAGTTTAAGAGGGGGCACTAATCAGCCCCAGCATTTT
11	-	TRBV6-1	-	TRBJ2-5	CASREGETQYF	TGTGCCAGCAGAGAAGGAGAGACCCAGTACTTC
15	-	TRBV27	TRBD2	TRBJ2-7	CASSLSSGRTYEQYF	TGTGCCAGCAGTTTATCGAGCGGGAGGACCTACGAGCAGTACTTC
15	-	TRBV28	-	TRBJ2-1	CASKAGLSSYNEQFF	TGTGCCAGCAAGGCCGGACTTAGCTCCTACAATGAGCAGTTCTTC
15	-	TRBV5-4	-	TRBJ2-3	CASSLRRADTDTQYF	TGTGCCAGCAGCTTAAGGAGAGCGGACACAGATACGCAGTATTTT
12	-	TRBV6-2/TRBV6-3	-	TRBJ2-3	CASSYRRNTQYF	TGTGCCAGCAGTTATCGACGAAATACGCAGTATTTT
14	-	TRBV7-2	-	TRBJ2-7	CASSRDRSSYEQYF	TGTGCCAGCAGCCGCGACAGGAGCTCCTACGAGCAGTACTTC
14	-	TRBV7-6	TRBD2	TRBJ2-4	CASSLEAGANIQYF	TGTGCCAGCAGCTTAGAAGCGGGGGCCAACATTCAGTACTTC
12	-	TRBV5-6	-	TRBJ1-1	CASSYRNTEAFF	TGTGCCAGCAGCTACAGGAACACTGAAGCTTTCTTT
10	-	TRBV10-2	-	TRBJ2-7	CARSSSEQYF	TGCGCCAGGTCCTCCAGCGAGCAGTACTTC
18	-	TRBV12-3/TRBV12-4	TRBD2	TRBJ2-1	CASRTSGSWKSRNNEQFF	TGTGCCAGCAGGACTAGCGGGAGTTGGAAAAGCCGGAACAATGAGCAGTTCTTC
16	-	TRBV11-2	-	TRBJ2-5	CASSLTPSPFQETQYF	TGTGCCAGCAGCTTAACCCCTAGCCCTTTCCAAGAGACCCAGTACTTC
15	-	TRBV12-5	TRBD1	TRBJ2-1	CASGSTGQGNNEQFF	TGTGCTAGTGGTTCCACGGGACAGGGGAACAATGAGCAGTTCTTC
17	-	TRBV18	TRBD1	TRBJ1-1	CASSPKAAWDRRSEAFF	TGTGCCAGCTCACCTAAAGCTGCTTGGGACAGGAGGTCTGAAGCTTTCTTT
11	-	TRBV7-8	-	TRBJ2-5	CASSYSETQYF	TGTGCCAGCAGCTACTCGGAGACCCAGTACTTC
13	-	TRBV19	TRBD2	TRBJ2-5	CASRLAGQETQYF	TGTGCCAGTAGATTAGCGGGGCAAGAGACCCAGTACTTC
14	-	TRBV28	-	TRBJ2-7	CASSDRLGRSEQYF	TGTGCCAGCAGTGACAGGCTTGGGAGGAGCGAGCAGTACTTC
15	-	TRBV14	TRBD2	TRBJ2-7	CASSQGGSGRYEQYF	TGTGCCAGCAGCCAAGGAGGAAGCGGGAGATACGAGCAGTACTTC
13	-	TRBV18	-	TRBJ2-5	CATNRRSQETQYF	TGTGCCACCAATCGGCGGAGCCAAGAGACCCAGTACTTC
17	-	TRBV1	-	TRBJ1-2	CTSSQDWGTISNYGYTF	TGCACCAGCAGCCAAGATTGGGGGACAATTTCTAACTATGGCTACACCTTC
15	-	TRBV11-1	-	TRBJ1-5	CASSLGTYSNQPQHF	TGTGCCAGCAGCTTAGGGACATATAGCAATCAGCCCCAGCATTTT
11	-	TRBV11-1	-	TRBJ2-1	CASSRGIEQFF	TGTGCCAGCAGCCGGGGGATTGAGCAGTTCTTC
17	-	TRBV7-6	TRBD2	TRBJ2-1	CASSPGTSESSYNEQFF	TGTGCCAGCAGCCCGGGGACTAGCGAGAGCTCCTACAATGAGCAGTTCTTC
18	-	TRBV4-2	TRBD1	TRBJ2-7	CASSPSALLWTGTYEQYF	TGTGCCAGCAGCCCAAGCGCCCTACTCTGGACAGGGACCTACGAGCAGTACTTC
16	few	TRBV5-4	TRBD2	TRBJ2-3	CASSFLAGGSTDTQYF	TGTGCCAGCAGCTTTCTAGCGGGAGGGAGCACAGATACGCAGTATTTT
15	-	TRBV19	TRBD1	TRBJ2-7	CASTNTGTGDHEQYF	TGTGCCAGTACCAATACCGGGACAGGGGACCACGAGCAGTACTTC
15	-	TRBV9	-	TRBJ1-2	CASSVGTAYQGGYTF	TGTGCCAGCAGCGTTGGGACGGCATATCAGGGAGGCTACACCTTC
13	-	TRBV12-3/TRBV12-4	-	TRBJ2-7	CASSFTVPYEQYF	TGTGCCAGCAGTTTTACCGTACCCTACGAGCAGTACTTC
16	-	TRBV10-3	-	TRBJ2-4	CAIIGLSGQAKNIQYF	TGTGCCATCATCGGACTCAGCGGACAAGCCAAAAACATTCAGTACTTC
15	few	TRBV20-1	TRBD2	TRBJ2-4	CSAGLAGVWENIQYF	TGCAGTGCTGGCCTAGCGGGAGTTTGGGAAAACATTCAGTACTTC
15	-	TRBV11-1	TRBD1	TRBJ1-5	CASSLAGTGNQPQHF	TGTGCCAGCAGCTTAGCCGGGACAGGGAATCAGCCCCAGCATTTT
14	-	TRBV18	TRBD1	TRBJ1-1	CASLRGTGDTEAFF	TGTGCCAGCTTAAGAGGCACAGGGGACACTGAAGCTTTCTTT
17	-	TRBV11-2	TRBD2	TRBJ2-3	CASSLGTSGRLTDTQYF	TGTGCCAGCAGCTTAGGGACTAGCGGGAGACTCACAGATACGCAGTATTTT
14	-	TRBV27	-	TRBJ1-1	CASSGGVQNTEAFF	TGTGCCAGCAGTGGGGGGGTCCAGAACACTGAAGCTTTCTTT
11	-	TRBV27	-	TRBJ1-2	CASRDSYGYTF	TGTGCCAGCAGGGACAGTTATGGCTACACCTTC
14	once	TRBV27	-	TRBJ1-2	CASRQTGYSYGYTF	TGTGCCAGCAGACAAACAGGGTACAGCTATGGCTACACCTTC
14	-	TRBV6-5	TRBD2	TRBJ2-7	CASSYTGGSYEQYF	TGTGCCAGCAGTTACACCGGGGGGTCCTACGAGCAGTACTTC
14	-	TRBV5-1	-	TRBJ2-5	CASSPGLRGETQYF	TGCGCCAGCAGCCCGGGACTCCGGGGGGAGACCCAGTACTTC
16	-	TRBV19	TRBD2	TRBJ2-1	CASSIAGLQSRNEQFF	TGTGCCAGTAGTATCGCGGGACTACAAAGCCGCAATGAGCAGTTCTTC